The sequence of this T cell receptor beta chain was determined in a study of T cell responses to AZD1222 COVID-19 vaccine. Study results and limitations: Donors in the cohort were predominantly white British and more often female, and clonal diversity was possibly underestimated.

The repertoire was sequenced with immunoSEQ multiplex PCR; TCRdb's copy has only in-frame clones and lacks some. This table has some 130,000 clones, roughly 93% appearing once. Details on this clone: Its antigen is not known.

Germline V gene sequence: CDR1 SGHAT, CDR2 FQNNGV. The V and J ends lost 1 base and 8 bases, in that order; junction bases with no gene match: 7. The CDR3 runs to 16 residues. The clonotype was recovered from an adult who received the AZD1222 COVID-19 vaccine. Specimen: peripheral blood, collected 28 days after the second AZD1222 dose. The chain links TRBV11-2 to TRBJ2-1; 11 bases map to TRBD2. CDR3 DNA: TGTGCCAGCAGCTTAGGGTCACTAGCGGGGGTTGATGAGCAGTTCTTC. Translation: CASSLGSLAGVDEQFF.